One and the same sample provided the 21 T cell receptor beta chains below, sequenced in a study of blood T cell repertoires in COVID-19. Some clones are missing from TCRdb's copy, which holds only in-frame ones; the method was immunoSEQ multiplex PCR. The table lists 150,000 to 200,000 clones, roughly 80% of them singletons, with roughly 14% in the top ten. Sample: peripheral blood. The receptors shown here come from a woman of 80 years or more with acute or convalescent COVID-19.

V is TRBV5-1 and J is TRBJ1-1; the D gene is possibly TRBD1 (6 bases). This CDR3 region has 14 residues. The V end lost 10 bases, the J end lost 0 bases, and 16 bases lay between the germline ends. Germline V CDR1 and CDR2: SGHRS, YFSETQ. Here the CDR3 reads CACRQAGMNTEAFF. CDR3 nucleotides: TGCGCCTGCCGACAGGCCGGGATGAACACTGAAGCTTTCTTT.

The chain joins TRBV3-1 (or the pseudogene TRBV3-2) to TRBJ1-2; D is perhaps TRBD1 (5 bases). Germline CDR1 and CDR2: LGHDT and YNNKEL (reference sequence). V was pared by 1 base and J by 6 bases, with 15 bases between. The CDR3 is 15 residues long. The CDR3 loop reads CASSQGGGGHDGYTF. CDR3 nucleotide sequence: TGTGCCAGCAGCCAAGGGGGCGGCGGACACGATGGCTACACCTTC.

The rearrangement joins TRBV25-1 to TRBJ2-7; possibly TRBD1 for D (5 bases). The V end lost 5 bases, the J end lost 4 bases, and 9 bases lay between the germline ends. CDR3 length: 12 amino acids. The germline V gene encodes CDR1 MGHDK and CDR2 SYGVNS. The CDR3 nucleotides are TGTGCCAGCAGTACCCAGGGTTACGAGCAGTACTTC. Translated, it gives CASSTQGYEQYF.

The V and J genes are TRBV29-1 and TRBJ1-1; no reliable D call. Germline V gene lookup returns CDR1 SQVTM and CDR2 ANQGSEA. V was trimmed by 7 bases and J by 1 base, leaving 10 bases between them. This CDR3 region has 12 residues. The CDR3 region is CSAENRNTEAFF. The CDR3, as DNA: TGCAGCGCCGAGAACCGGAACACTGAAGCTTTCTTT.

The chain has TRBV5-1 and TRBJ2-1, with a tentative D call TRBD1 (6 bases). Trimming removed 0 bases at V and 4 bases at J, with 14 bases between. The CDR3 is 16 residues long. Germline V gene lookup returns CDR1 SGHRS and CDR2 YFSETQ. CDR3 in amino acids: CASSLVIKGDYNEQFF. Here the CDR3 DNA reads TGCGCCAGCAGCTTGGTTATAAAGGGGGATTACAATGAGCAGTTCTTC.

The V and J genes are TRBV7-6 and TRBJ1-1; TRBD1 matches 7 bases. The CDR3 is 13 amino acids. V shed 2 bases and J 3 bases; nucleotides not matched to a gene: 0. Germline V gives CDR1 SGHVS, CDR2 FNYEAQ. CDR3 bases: TGTGCCAGCAGCTTAACAGGGGACACTGAAGCTTTCTTT. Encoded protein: CASSLTGDTEAFF.

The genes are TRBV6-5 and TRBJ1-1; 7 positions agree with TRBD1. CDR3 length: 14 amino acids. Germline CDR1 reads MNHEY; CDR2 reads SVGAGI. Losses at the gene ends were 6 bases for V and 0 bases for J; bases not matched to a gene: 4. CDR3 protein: CASRPGTVNTEAFF. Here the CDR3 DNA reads TGTGCCAGCAGACCCGGGACAGTGAACACTGAAGCTTTCTTT.

CDR3 nucleotide sequence: TGTGCCAGCAGCTTAGAACCGGGGAACACCGGGAGGGCGTTTTTT. It is translated as CASSLEPGNTGRAFF. The chain couples TRBV11-2 to TRBJ2-2, with 8 positions matching TRBD2. Trimming took 0 bases from V and 16 from J; bases not matched to a gene: 13. This CDR3 has 15 residues. CDR1 and CDR2 from the germline V gene are SGHAT and FQNNGV.

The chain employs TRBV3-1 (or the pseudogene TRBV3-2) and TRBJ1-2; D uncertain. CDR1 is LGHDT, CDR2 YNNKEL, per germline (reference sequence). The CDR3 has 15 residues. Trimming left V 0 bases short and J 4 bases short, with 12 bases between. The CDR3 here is CASSQDVAPGYGYTF. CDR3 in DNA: TGTGCCAGCAGCCAAGATGTCGCTCCGGGCTATGGCTACACCTTC.

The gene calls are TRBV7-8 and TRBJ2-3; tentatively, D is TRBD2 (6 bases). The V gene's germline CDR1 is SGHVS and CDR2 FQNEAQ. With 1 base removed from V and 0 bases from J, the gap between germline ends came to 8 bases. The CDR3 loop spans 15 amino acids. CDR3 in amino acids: CASSLDRGSTDTQYF. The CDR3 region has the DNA TGTGCCAGCAGCTTAGACCGGGGGAGCACAGATACGCAGTATTTT.

The CDR3 nucleotides are TGTGCCAGTAGCGCTAGGACAGGGATGAGCTCTGAAGCTTTCTTT. Translated, it gives CASSARTGMSSEAFF. This sequence joins TRBV19 and TRBJ1-1, with 8 bases aligning to TRBD1. The CDR3 extends over 15 amino acids. Trimming removed 6 bases from V and 6 bases from J; junction bases left unmatched: 12. The germline V gene encodes CDR1 LNHDA and CDR2 SQIVND (reference sequence).

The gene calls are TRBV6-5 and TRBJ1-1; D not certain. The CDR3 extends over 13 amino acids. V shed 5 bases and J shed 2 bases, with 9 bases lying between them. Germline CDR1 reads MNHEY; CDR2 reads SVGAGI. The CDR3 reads CASSPTVNTEAFF. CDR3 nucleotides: TGTGCCAGCAGTCCTACAGTCAACACTGAAGCTTTCTTT.

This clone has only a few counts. CDR3 nucleotides: TGTGCCGCCTCCACGGCGGGATCGGGTGGCTACACCTTC. This codes for CAASTAGSGGYTF. The chain carries TRBV28 and TRBJ1-2; D not certain. The ends were cut back, 11 bases at V and 7 bases at J, with 20 bases in the middle. The CDR3 has 13 residues. Germline V lookup: CDR1 MDHEN, CDR2 SYDVKM.

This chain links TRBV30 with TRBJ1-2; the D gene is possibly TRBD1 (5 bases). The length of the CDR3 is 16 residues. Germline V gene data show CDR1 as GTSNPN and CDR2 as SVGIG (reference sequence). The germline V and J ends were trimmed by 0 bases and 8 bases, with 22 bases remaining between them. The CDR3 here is CAWSVKTDDLRGGYTF. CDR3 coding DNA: TGTGCCTGGAGTGTAAAGACAGACGACCTTAGAGGAGGCTACACCTTC.

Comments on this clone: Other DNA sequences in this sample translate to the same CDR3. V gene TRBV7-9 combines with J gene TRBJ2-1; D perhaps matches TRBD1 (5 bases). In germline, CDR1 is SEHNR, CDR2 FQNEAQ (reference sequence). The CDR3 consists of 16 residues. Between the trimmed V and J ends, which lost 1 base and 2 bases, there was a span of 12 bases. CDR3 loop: CASSLGQGGPYNEQFF. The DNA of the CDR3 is TGTGCCAGCAGCTTAGGTCAGGGTGGCCCCTACAATGAGCAGTTCTTC.

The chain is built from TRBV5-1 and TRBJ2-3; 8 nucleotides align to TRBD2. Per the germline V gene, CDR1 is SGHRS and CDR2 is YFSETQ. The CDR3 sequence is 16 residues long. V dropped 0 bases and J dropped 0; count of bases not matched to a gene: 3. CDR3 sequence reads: CASSLGAGASTDTQYF. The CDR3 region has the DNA TGCGCCAGCAGCTTGGGAGCGGGAGCTAGCACAGATACGCAGTATTTT.

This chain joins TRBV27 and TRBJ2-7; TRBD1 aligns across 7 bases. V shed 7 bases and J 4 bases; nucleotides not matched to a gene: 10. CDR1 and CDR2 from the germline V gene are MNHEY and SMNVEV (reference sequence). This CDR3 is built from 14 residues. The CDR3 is CASTRTGKPYEQYF. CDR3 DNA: TGTGCCAGCACCCGGACAGGAAAACCGTACGAGCAGTACTTC.

The CDR3 spells CASSLGGGGPVNTEAFF. The CDR3 DNA reads as TGTGCCAGCAGCTTGGGAGGCGGAGGCCCCGTGAACACTGAAGCTTTCTTT. The chain links TRBV5-4 to TRBJ1-1; unclear D gene. Deletions cut 0 bases from V and 0 bases from J, with 15 bases between. CDR1 and CDR2 (germline): SGHNT, YYREEE (reference sequence). The CDR3 loop spans 17 amino acids.

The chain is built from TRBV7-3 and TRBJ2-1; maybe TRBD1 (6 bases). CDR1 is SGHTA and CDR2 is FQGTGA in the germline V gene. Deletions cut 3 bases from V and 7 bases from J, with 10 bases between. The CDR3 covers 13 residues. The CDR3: CASSFAGANEQFF. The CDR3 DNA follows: TGTGCCAGCAGCTTCGCAGGGGCAAATGAGCAGTTCTTC. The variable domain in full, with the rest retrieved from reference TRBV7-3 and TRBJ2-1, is GAGVSQTPSNKVTEKGKYVELRCDPISGHTALYWYRQSLGQGPEFLIYFQGTGAADDSGLPNDRFFAVRPEGSVSTLKIQRTERGDSAVYLCASSFAGANEQFFGPGTRLTVL.

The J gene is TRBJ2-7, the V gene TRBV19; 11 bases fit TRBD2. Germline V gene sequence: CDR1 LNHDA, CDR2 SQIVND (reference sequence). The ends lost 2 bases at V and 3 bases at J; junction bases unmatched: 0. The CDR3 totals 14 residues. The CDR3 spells CASSILAGGYEQYF. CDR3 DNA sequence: TGTGCCAGTAGTATACTAGCGGGGGGCTACGAGCAGTACTTC.

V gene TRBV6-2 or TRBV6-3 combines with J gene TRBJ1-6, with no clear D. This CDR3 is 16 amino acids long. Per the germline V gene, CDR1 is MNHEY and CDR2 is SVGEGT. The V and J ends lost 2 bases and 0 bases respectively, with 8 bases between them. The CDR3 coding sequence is TGTGCCAGCAGTTACAGAGGAAGCTCCTATAATTCACCCCTCCACTTT. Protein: CASSYRGSSYNSPLHF.